The 26 T cell receptor beta chains given below trace back to one sample, sequenced in a study of OX40 agonist ivuxolimab in advanced cancers. Clones were read by immunoSEQ multiplex PCR, and TCRdb kept only the in-frame ones, dropping some. There are around 50,000 clones in the sample; 75% to 85% occur only once, and 3.1% lies in the top ten. The sequencing used CD4+ or CD8+ T cells sorted from blood, collected in a trial of the OX40 agonist ivuxolimab. Receptor source: an adult with an advanced solid tumor such as melanoma, head and neck, liver or kidney cancer.

V is TRBV2 and J is TRBJ1-6; 7 bases agree with TRBD1. CDR3 size: 17 residues. Trimming removed 4 bases from V and 5 bases from J; junction bases left unmatched: 11. Germline V gives CDR1 SNHLY, CDR2 FYNNEI. CDR3 sequence: CASSVFGTARNNSPLHF. CDR3 DNA sequence: TGTGCCAGCAGTGTATTCGGGACAGCAAGAAATAATTCACCCCTCCACTTT.

The chain has TRBV19 and TRBJ1-1; D is perhaps TRBD1 (6 bases). V gave up 4 bases and J gave up 5 bases, with 14 bases separating them. CDR1 is LNHDA and CDR2 is SQIVND in the germline V gene (reference sequence). This CDR3 contains 14 residues. The CDR3 bases are TGTGCCAGTAGTAAAGATGGGGGGCGGACTGAAGCTTTCTTT. It specifies CASSKDGGRTEAFF.

The rearrangement links TRBV4-2 to TRBJ2-1, with TRBD2 as a possible D gene (5 bases). The germline V and J ends were trimmed by 7 bases and 4 bases, with 17 bases remaining between them. Germline values: CDR1 LGHNA, CDR2 YNFKEQ. The CDR3 runs to 15 residues. CDR3 residues: CASTPNQDFYNEQFF. CDR3 in DNA: TGTGCCAGCACCCCAAATCAGGACTTTTACAATGAGCAGTTCTTC.

In this sample, this clone turned up a few times. V gene TRBV6-1 combines with J gene TRBJ1-1; the match to TRBD1 covers 7 bases. Germline values: CDR1 MNHNS, CDR2 SASEGT. V shed 5 bases and J 8 bases; nucleotides not matched to a gene: 14. The CDR3 has 15 residues. CDR3 DNA: TGTGCCAGCAGTCCCACTCGCGACAGGGCAATCGAAGCTTTCTTT. This sequence encodes CASSPTRDRAIEAFF.

V usage is TRBV5-4 and J usage is TRBJ2-1, with 11 bases matching TRBD1. Losses at the gene ends were 4 bases for V and 9 bases for J; bases not matched to a gene: 9. Looked up from germline, CDR1 is SGHNT and CDR2 is YYREEE (reference sequence). There are 15 residues in the CDR3. The CDR3 DNA reads TGTGCCAGCAGCCGATCCGGGACAGGGGGTGGTGAGCAGTTCTTC. It codes for CASSRSGTGGGEQFF.

In DNA, the CDR3 is TGTGCCAGCAGCGTAGGGGCACGGCCCATATACAATGAGCAGTTCTTC. It specifies CASSVGARPIYNEQFF. V is TRBV9 and J is TRBJ2-1; D is uncertain. Trimming removed 0 bases at V and 4 bases at J, with 14 bases between. Looked up from germline, CDR1 is SGDLS and CDR2 is YYNGEE. The CDR3 covers 16 residues.

This clone showed up just a few times. The chain combines TRBV6-1 with TRBJ1-1, with D hard to call. CDR3 size: 12 residues. Germline V CDR1 and CDR2: MNHNS, SASEGT. V lost 5 bases and J lost 5, with 9 bases in between. CDR3 in amino acids: CASSRYGTEAFF. The CDR3 DNA reads TGTGCCAGCAGTCGTTACGGGACTGAAGCTTTCTTT.

The chain carries TRBV19 and TRBJ1-4; 7 bases agree with TRBD1. In germline, CDR1 is LNHDA, CDR2 SQIVND (reference sequence). With 5 bases clipped from V and 7 bases from J, the junction kept 4 bases outside the gene matches. The CDR3 sequence is 13 residues long. The CDR3 here is CASSPNRGEKLFF. The CDR3 nucleotides are TGTGCCAGTAGTCCGAACAGGGGTGAAAAACTGTTTTTT.

The rearrangement joins TRBV5-1 to TRBJ2-7; 7 bases fit TRBD1. CDR1 and CDR2 (germline): SGHRS, YFSETQ. The CDR3 totals 13 residues. J gave up 6 bases and V 0 bases, and 3 bases lay outside the gene matches. CDR3 region: CASSLEGAREQYF. CDR3 nucleotides: TGCGCCAGCAGCTTGGAGGGGGCGCGCGAGCAGTACTTC.

J is TRBJ1-4 and V is TRBV5-1; 9 positions match TRBD1. This CDR3 contains 14 residues. Germline lookup yields CDR1 SGHRS and CDR2 YFSETQ. The V gene end was trimmed by 5 bases and the J gene end by 1 base; junction bases not matched to a gene: 0. The CDR3 sequence is CASRTGGTNEKLFF. CDR3 nucleotide sequence: TGCGCCAGCAGGACAGGGGGAACTAATGAAAAACTGTTTTTT.

The chain has TRBV30 and TRBJ2-5; D could derive from TRBD1 or TRBD2 (5 bases each). V was clipped by 6 bases and J by 7 bases, with 12 bases between them. Germline CDR1 is GTSNPN and CDR2 is SVGIG (reference sequence). CDR3 length: 11 amino acids. The CDR3 is CACSRGGTQYF. The CDR3 coding sequence is TGTGCCTGTTCCCGTGGGGGGACCCAGTACTTC.

In its sample, this clone is medium-sized. The same CDR3 can be traced to other DNA sequences in this sample. The gene calls are TRBV7-9 and TRBJ1-5; TRBD1 matches 7 bases. Germline loops: CDR1 SEHNR, CDR2 FQNEAQ (reference sequence). This CDR3 has 14 residues. V shed 5 bases, J shed 2 bases, and the junction held 3 bases outside the gene matches. The DNA of the CDR3 is TGTGCCAGCAGCCTTGGACAGGGCAATCAGCCCCAGCATTTT. This sequence encodes CASSLGQGNQPQHF.

This chain links TRBV9 with TRBJ2-2; TRBD2 is a possible D gene (6 bases). Trimming took 0 bases from V and 6 from J, leaving 12 bases between them. The CDR3 has 15 residues. Germline CDR1 and CDR2: SGDLS and YYNGEE. CDR3 sequence (DNA): TGTGCCAGCAGCGTAGGCGGGATTGAAGCCGGGGAGCTGTTTTTT. Translation: CASSVGGIEAGELFF.

CDR3 loop: CASSGSGRAENEQFF. In DNA, the CDR3 is TGTGCCAGTAGCGGGAGCGGGAGGGCGGAAAATGAGCAGTTCTTC. The chain recombines TRBV2 with TRBJ2-1, with 10 nucleotides matching TRBD2. This CDR3 contains 15 residues. The V gene end was trimmed by 9 bases and the J gene end by 7 bases; junction bases not matched to a gene: 12. CDR1 is SNHLY, CDR2 FYNNEI, per germline.

The chain joins TRBV6-6 to TRBJ2-5, with D perhaps TRBD2 (5 bases). Germline loops: CDR1 MNHNY, CDR2 SVGAGI (reference sequence). The CDR3 covers 15 residues. The V gene lost 0 bases and the J gene lost 1 base, with 9 bases spanning the gap. The CDR3 nucleotides are TGTGCCAGCAGTTACTCGAGGGTTAGCCAAGAGACCCAGTACTTC. This translates into CASSYSRVSQETQYF.

The chain is built from TRBV14 and TRBJ1-1; TRBD1 is a possible D gene (6 bases). CDR3 size: 14 residues. Per germline, CDR1 SGHDN and CDR2 FVKESK. Trimming removed 2 bases from V and 5 bases from J, with 12 bases in between. The CDR3 is CASSQQGRGTEAFF. The DNA for the CDR3 is TGTGCCAGCAGCCAACAGGGGAGAGGGACTGAAGCTTTCTTT.

J is TRBJ2-1 and V is TRBV18; D remains unclear. The CDR3 has 14 residues. Germline CDR1 KGHSH, CDR2 LQKENI. V was shortened by 4 bases and J by 5 bases, with 12 bases between the two germline ends. The CDR3, as DNA: TGTGCCAGCTCACTCAACCGACGGAACAATGAGCAGTTCTTC. Protein: CASSLNRRNNEQFF.

This chain joins TRBV18 and TRBJ1-2, with D perhaps TRBD1 (6 bases). Trimming stripped 3 bases from V and 2 bases from J, with 28 bases between. Per germline, CDR1 KGHSH and CDR2 LQKENI. The CDR3 runs to 20 residues. CDR3 residues: CASSPSHRVSTGRDNYGYTF. DNA for the CDR3: TGTGCCAGCTCACCGAGTCATCGGGTTTCGACAGGAAGAGACAACTATGGCTACACCTTC.

V and J are TRBV7-9 and TRBJ1-4; perhaps TRBD1 as D (5 bases). This CDR3 has 16 amino acids. Germline assignment: CDR1 SEHNR and CDR2 FQNEAQ (reference sequence). V gave up 5 bases and J gave up 6 bases, with 19 bases separating them. CDR3 sequence (DNA): TGTGCCAGCAGCGAAGCTTTGAAGGGGACTTATGAAAAACTGTTTTTT. Its protein is CASSEALKGTYEKLFF.

The chain joins TRBV30 to TRBJ1-1; a weak D match, TRBD1 (5 bases). The CDR3 runs to 15 residues. Trimming removed 8 bases at V and 1 base at J, with 20 bases between. Germline loops: CDR1 GTSNPN, CDR2 SVGIG (reference sequence). CDR3 protein: CAGTFPRDGNTEAFF. The CDR3 DNA sequence: TGTGCCGGTACTTTCCCCAGGGACGGGAACACTGAAGCTTTCTTT.

J is TRBJ2-3 and V is TRBV7-2; 8 bases align to TRBD2. This CDR3 has 16 amino acids. Trimming took 3 bases from V and 4 from J; bases not matched to a gene: 9. Germline lookup yields CDR1 SGHTA and CDR2 FQGNSA. The CDR3 region is CASSFISGKVADTQYF. The CDR3 bases are TGTGCCAGCAGCTTTATTAGCGGGAAGGTGGCAGATACGCAGTATTTT.

The rearrangement links TRBV19 to TRBJ2-5, with 8 bases matching TRBD2. The CDR3 has 15 residues. CDR1 LNHDA and CDR2 SQIVND come from the germline V gene (reference sequence). Germline trimming cut 3 bases from V and 0 bases from J; bases unmatched to any gene: 3. CDR3 loop: CASSIGGLDQETQYF. CDR3 coding DNA: TGTGCCAGTAGTATTGGGGGACTAGACCAAGAGACCCAGTACTTC.

The count of this clone is one. The V and J genes are TRBV7-3 and TRBJ1-2, with unresolved D. Looked up from germline, CDR1 is SGHTA and CDR2 is FQGTGA. The V and J ends lost 3 bases and 8 bases respectively, with 19 bases between them. The CDR3 length is 15 residues. The CDR3 DNA sequence: TGTGCCAGCAGCTTGAAGGGTTCGGCCTTTCGGGGCTACACCTTC. Protein sequence: CASSLKGSAFRGYTF.

This chain joins TRBV19 and TRBJ2-5; 7 bases agree with TRBD2. Germline V lookup: CDR1 LNHDA, CDR2 SQIVND (reference sequence). CDR3 length: 16 amino acids. V trimming: 2 bases; J trimming: 3 bases; junction bases outside the gene matches: 9. The CDR3 DNA reads as TGTGCCAGTAGTATAAGGCTAGCGGTTAACAAAGAGACCCAGTACTTC. It encodes CASSIRLAVNKETQYF.

The chain is built from TRBV6-1 and TRBJ2-7; D gene uncertain. CDR1 MNHNS and CDR2 SASEGT come from the germline V gene. This CDR3 is 15 amino acids long. Trimming removed 1 base at V and 0 bases at J, with 10 bases between. For the CDR3, the DNA is TGTGCCAGCAGTGAAGGGCCCGTGAGCTCCTACGAGCAGTACTTC. This codes for CASSEGPVSSYEQYF.

The rearrangement joins TRBV19 to TRBJ1-5; D ambiguous. Germline V gives CDR1 LNHDA, CDR2 SQIVND (reference sequence). The CDR3 totals 15 residues. V was trimmed by 4 bases and J by 2 bases, leaving 12 bases between them. The CDR3 sequence is CASSTPGLGNQPQHF. The DNA for the CDR3 is TGTGCCAGTAGTACTCCGGGTTTGGGCAATCAGCCCCAGCATTTT.